This note documents a single T cell receptor beta chain sequence. This clone was seen more than once but under ten times. Its binding antigen is unknown. One base away there is no much larger clone; base qualities are not given. Library construction relied on the immunoSEQ multiplex PCR assay. A mixture of 60 forward primers for TCR Vbeta segments and 13 reverse primers for TCR Jbeta segments was used in the multiplex PCR. Amplification of the CDR3 region of rearranged TCR beta genes was performed with a multiplex PCR assay on genomic DNA. On the Illumina HiSeq System, the amplified TCR beta libraries were sequenced as 87-base-pair reads. The paper's processing steps were these. Across the roughly 640 repertoires, a later analysis counted roughly 77 million unique TCR beta chains, 9 million to 14 million of which were shared by at least two donors. Raw reads were error-corrected and collapsed into unique sequences with a nearest-neighbor algorithm that merged closely related sequences to remove PCR and sequencing errors. CDR3 sequences were aligned to IMGT reference sequences to assign V, D and J gene segments. For a sequence to be retained, a match of at least six nucleotides to both a V gene segment and a J gene segment was required. Rearrangements were classified as productive when the CDR3 lacked stop codons and remained in frame with V and J, and all other rearrangements were classified as non-productive. CDR3 was defined by IMGT convention, running from the second conserved V-encoded cysteine to the conserved J-encoded phenylalanine. The earlier analysis of fewer than 700 of the donors excluded sequences that lacked an unambiguous match to a single V gene segment. In an earlier analysis of several hundred of the donors, V segments were called functional above 56.7% productive rearrangements and were called segregating when the between-donor standard deviation exceeded 5%. A statistical classification framework was built for diagnosing cytomegalovirus status from the catalog of TCR beta chain sequences. In a later analysis, TCR nucleotide sequences were compared against IMGT/GENE-DB human TR gene sequences so that V and J genes could be assigned. In a later analysis, CDR3 sequences and most-parsimonious VDJ recombination scenarios were assigned using the TCRdist pipeline. A later analysis defined each TCR beta chain by its CDR3 amino acid sequence plus V-gene family, and excluded reads lacking a unique V-gene family. A later analysis removed roughly 590 highly shared, low-generation-probability nucleotide sequences to deal with suspected cross-contamination and a sequencing artifact. For each public chain, a later analysis derived a clonal expansion index from normalized ranks of inferred template counts within each repertoire. In a later analysis, generation probabilities were computed with a VDJ recombination model fitted to out-of-frame rearrangements, and the resulting probabilities were checked against IGoR. In a later analysis, hypergeometric tests were used to score TCR-TCR, TCR-HLA and TCR-CMV co-occurrence, with a repertoire-size bias correction applied to TCR pairs. To estimate false discovery rates, a later analysis permuted the HLA or CMV assignments 20 times. In a later analysis, co-occurring TCRs were grouped using DBSCAN, with TCRdist sequence similarity added in when clustering inside HLA-allele-positive subsets. Repertoires with fewer than 30,000 or more than 120,000 public chains, plus five repertoires with anomalous nucleotide sharing, were excluded from co-occurrence clustering. TCRdb stores this immuneACCESS table with in-frame sequences only. Part of the clones is absent; in the studies checked, under half of the shortfall reflects unresolved V genes, and no reason is known for the rest. V and J calls plus clone size are reproduced from that table; the DNA served to infer D and trimming. In all, the sample holds approximately 92,000 clones, and about 71% of those were seen once. The ten largest clonotypes hold 8.2% of the sample.

The data were obtained in a study of cytomegalovirus exposure and HLA in healthy donors (dated by TCRdb to 2015 to 2018). About the study as a whole: An earlier analysis of several hundred of the donors reported about 260 Gb of sequence data and about 120 million unique TCR beta sequences obtained from around 190 million T cells. An early release that covered roughly 600 HLA-typed donors contained about 300 gigabases of sequencing data and tens of millions of unique TCR sequences. The genetic ancestry cluster associated with self-reported Caucasian donors included approximately 85% of the approximately 410 genotyped donors. The study was designed to test whether signatures of past pathogen exposure could be identified by cataloging public T cell receptors. The study profiled the T cell repertoires of approximately 700 subjects by immunosequencing and related them to cytomegalovirus serostatus. A separate validation cohort of approximately 130 different subjects was used in addition to the approximately 640-subject first cohort. The study combined high-throughput TCR immunosequencing, statistical association of individual TCRs with disease status, and machine learning to predict cytomegalovirus infection status. A later analysis re-examined previously published TCR beta repertoires from around 670 donors and added high-resolution HLA genotyping to investigate patterns of TCR occurrence. In the later analysis, no new phenotypic data were used to find candidate immune exposures; instead, reliance was placed on TCR beta sequences and their occurrence across donors. In an earlier analysis of over 550 of the donors, high-throughput TCR beta sequencing was used to judge whether each TCR beta V gene segment behaved as functional or pseudogenic. Alongside the repertoire data, information on donor age, sex, ethnicity and CMV serostatus was compiled. A later genetic analysis used genome-wide SNP genotypes for about 60% of the roughly 700 donors, treating that subset as a discovery cohort. All discovery cohort repertoires had been generated using a single sequencing platform. Both class I and class II loci were covered by HLA typing, at four-digit resolution. Typing coverage varied by locus: roughly 620-640 donors for A, B, C, DRB1 and DQB1; roughly 560 for DQA1; nearly 610 for DPA1; 450 to 480 for DPB1. Roughly 5 DR-DQ haplotypes were handled as single units for association and clustering because linkage in the cohort was strong. Across under 500 genotyped donors of the cohort, an average of roughly 200,000 unique TCR beta nucleotide sequences per donor were sequenced, and 15% to 20% of those sequences were non-productive. Results and caveats for the whole study, not just this receptor: Sequencing depth was assumed to be roughly uniform across donors in the presence/absence analyses, though that assumption may not hold. A further reported finding was that TCR beta sequences accurately predicted the HLA-A and HLA-B alleles for most subjects in the first cohort. In a later analysis, the rate of TCR association differed among HLA loci, with DRB1 alleles having the most associated TCRs and HLA-C alleles having the fewest. Because the 87-base-pair reads could not distinguish some IMGT-functional V segments, including TRBV6-2 and TRBV6-3, those segments were excluded. The study listed 164 TCR beta chains as associated with cytomegalovirus. A cluster of highly shared sequence variants was judged likely to represent a technical artifact of the sequencing pipeline. An association between a missense DCLRE1C variant and V-gene and J-gene trimming of TCR beta chains was found in a later genetic analysis and replicated in an independent cohort. Correlated functional status among segregating V segments might be attributable to linkage disequilibrium, but an unknown experimental factor could not be ruled out. According to a later analysis, most CMV-associated TCR beta chains appeared to be HLA-restricted, and the HLA associations seemed to be driven largely by CMV exposure. It was suggested by the authors that the approach could potentially be generalized to other disease states and immunological phenotypes. According to a later genetic analysis, donors in an Asian-associated ancestry cluster had fewer N-insertions in productive TCRs than the approximately 650-donor mean. The classifier was reported to diagnose cytomegalovirus status with high specificity and sensitivity in both the original cohort and the validation cohort. In a later analysis, HLA-associated TCR beta chains were found to be more clonally expanded and to have lower generation probabilities than equally common non-associated chains. A few of the identified cytomegalovirus-associated TCR beta chains were confirmed in vitro to be specific for cytomegalovirus antigens. Across donors, most TCR sequences were observed very rarely, whereas some public TCRs were present in many individuals. At a false discovery rate of 0.05, a later analysis linked 16,951 TCR beta sequences to specific HLA alleles. CMV serostatus was the only immune exposure information available for the cohort. A later analysis reported that several top co-occurrence clusters appeared linked to parvovirus B19, influenza, CMV and Epstein-Barr virus. This cohort had only TCR beta chains sequenced, and the lack of alpha or paired-chain data limited which features could be detected. In an earlier analysis of more than 450 of the donors, most TCR beta V segments were observed in productive rearrangements about 90% or about 30% of the time, broadly matching IMGT annotations. Assigning TCR associations to individual alleles was difficult when HLA alleles, especially DR and DQ, strongly co-occurred. Because HLA typing was unavailable for some donors at each locus, only the typed subset was used in association tests. Because counts were too low, roughly 18 rarely observed V segments, including chromosome 9 orphons, were left out of the earlier analysis of several hundred of the donors.

The CDR3 has 15 amino acids, counting the end cysteine and phenylalanine. This entry keeps only the CDR3 DNA: 45 bases, framed from base 1. The germline V gene gives CDR1 as SGHDN and CDR2 as FVKESK. Trimming at the junction amounts to 1 base on V and 2 bases on J, and the germline ends lie 11 bases apart. The cohort consisted of fewer than 700 healthy bone marrow donors. At the time of sampling, all cohort members were nominally healthy, though unrecorded immune exposures were likely present. The donor was CMV seronegative and was included in the group of around 320 seronegative cohort members. A peripheral blood sample was collected from each donor, and TCR beta sequencing was performed on peripheral blood mononuclear cells. The Qiagen DNeasy Blood Extraction Kit was used to extract genomic DNA from the blood cell samples.

The source is a man aged 55 to 70 in good health and CMV-seronegative. The sequence joins TRBV14 to TRBJ2-5; no confident D gene assignment can be made. The sample consisted of PBMCs. The CDR3 protein is CASSQAQAAQETQYF. DNA sequence: TGTGCCAGCAGCCAAGCTCAGGCAGCACAAGAGACCCAGTACTTC.